This TCR beta chain was retrieved from a study of CD8 T cells in Susac syndrome (dated by TCRdb to 2018 to 2020). The study in broad terms: The study used repertoire sequencing to test whether antigen drove CD8+ T cell activation and differentiation in Susac syndrome. The clonality of the CD8+ T cell repertoire was compared across 12 healthy donors, roughly 14 Susac syndrome patients and 15 multiple sclerosis patients. Results and caveats for the whole study, not just this receptor: The number of individuals in the TCR sequencing and HLA analysis was recognized as being relatively small.

RNA was extracted with the RNeasy kit and 0.5 to 1 ug was reverse transcribed using random hexamers. TCR beta CDR3 regions were amplified with the immunoSEQ multiplex PCR assay covering 54 Vbeta and 13 Jbeta segments. PCR amplification bias was corrected using a synthetic template baseline for primer optimization and computational correction. Per the source publication's procedure: Reads were assigned to V, D and J genes according to IMGT and analyzed in immunoSEQ Analyzer, with only productive sequences retained. Clonality was calculated as one minus the Shannon entropy normalized by log2 of the number of productive unique sequences. Public and private clones were assessed among the 100 most prevalent clones of each patient and control. Clones were defined as Susac-specific when absent from the healthy and MS cohorts, from 1,000 to 1,100 published viral clones and from other ImmuneACCESS disease sequences. Through fastp at Q25 and MiXCR, TCRdb rebuilt clones from the public reads, retaining in-frame beta chains. Rows with one shared CDR3 protein collapse into an entry with the most common genes and DNA. TCRdb, not the original authors, processed these V and J calls. The sample contains tens of thousands of distinct CDR3 sequences, roughly 94% of them found a single time. Less than 0.65% of the sample lies in the top ten.

CDR1 and CDR2 were assigned from the germline V gene as KGHDR and SFDVKD. Cut back by 1 base and 9 bases, the V and J ends lie 12 bases apart. Taken from cysteine to phenylalanine, the CDR3 has 14 residues. Only the CDR3 part of the read is kept: 42 bases, read in frame from the first base. High-throughput TCR beta sequencing profiled peripheral blood CD8+ and CD4+ T cells from healthy donors, Susac syndrome patients and multiple sclerosis patients. Multiple sclerosis controls were treatment-naive patients with stable or active relapsing-remitting disease fulfilling revised McDonald criteria. Bulk CD8+ and CD4+ T cells were purified by magnetic negative isolation, whereas CD8+ TEMRA cells were enriched by FACS. Blood was collected in EDTA tubes and processed within 24 hours, with PBMCs isolated through density gradient centrifugation. PBMCs intended for TCR sequencing were cryopreserved in liquid nitrogen and thawed later in a water bath at 37 degrees C. A purity of at least 90% was achieved for sorted or isolated CD4+, CD8+ and CD8+ TEMRA cells.

Remarks on this clonotype: This receptor's antigen is unknown. Per-nucleotide qualities are absent, and no much larger clonotype sits a single base away.

The V and J segments used are TRBV24-1 and TRBJ2-1, with no confidently assigned D gene. Specimen: CD8+ T cells from PBMCs. The receptor was isolated from a human donor with multiple sclerosis. In nucleotide form, the sequence is TGTGCCACCAGTGATTTCGCAAAGGACGGTGAGCAGTTCTTC. Translated, this is CATSDFAKDGEQFF.